This TCR beta chain stems from a study of graft-versus-host responses after intestinal transplantation. Turning to the study itself: Those transplanted obtained multivisceral, liver-intestinal, or isolated intestinal grafts.

Clones were sequenced by immunoSEQ multiplex PCR, and TCRdb holds only the in-frame ones, with some missing. This sample yields approximately 5,200 clones, of which about 72% are seen a single time; roughly an eighth belongs to the top ten. V was trimmed by 8 bases and J by 7 bases, leaving 18 bases between them. Germline assignment: CDR1 MGHRA and CDR2 YSYEKL. This CDR3 spans 13 amino acids. Graft-derived tissue was subjected to processing to liberate intraepithelial and lamina propria lymphocytes. The rearrangement uses TRBV4-1 and TRBJ2-7, with a tentative D call TRBD1 (6 bases). Material: ileum tissue, obtained around 250 days after intestinal transplant. This receptor was obtained from a human patient who received an intestinal transplant, so some T cells may come from the graft donor. The CDR3 spells CASSDRPQGEQYF. DNA of the CDR3: TGCGCCAGCTCGGACAGACCACAAGGAGAGCAGTACTTC.